This T cell receptor (beta chain) is from a study of blood T cell repertoires in COVID-19. Across the study: Samples representing acute and convalescent COVID-19 were sourced from the United States, Italy and Spain.

Trimming took 0 bases from V and 6 from J, leaving 16 bases between them. This CDR3 has 16 amino acids. Germline loops: CDR1 LGHNA, CDR2 YNFKEQ. The method was immunoSEQ multiplex PCR; TCRdb's version includes in-frame clones alone and lacks a portion of them. The sample yields fewer than 250,000 clones, 85% to 90% seen once. This TCR derives from a woman aged 70 to 79 with acute or convalescent COVID-19. Sequenced: peripheral blood. The genes are TRBV4-2 and TRBJ2-3, with D possibly TRBD2 on 6 matching bases. CDR3 bases: TGTGCCAGCAGCCAAGAGACCGCTCAGCGGGCGGATACGCAGTATTTT. Its protein product is CASSQETAQRADTQYF.